Listed here is a single T cell receptor (beta chain). There are many counts of this clonotype. Its recognized antigen is unknown. No qualities accompany the bases; no much larger clone lies one base away. This entry comes from a study of low-dose radiotherapy and immunotherapy resistance in tumors (dated by TCRdb to the early 2020s). Looking at the study overall: In Cohort 1, each fraction delivered 0.5 Gy every 2 weeks, and the prescribed total PTV dose was 6.5 Gy. Nivolumab and ipilimumab were both given intravenously, with nivolumab at a 240 mg flat dose every two weeks and ipilimumab at 1 mg/kg every six weeks. Eight patients were included in the translational analysis, namely three from the first dose cohort plus the first five from the second dose cohort. Trial participants were not randomized into treatment groups. Every two weeks, patients got intravenous cyclophosphamide at 200 mg/m2, given one day ahead of each radiation and immunotherapy administration. Starting on cycle 1 day 1, patients took 300 mg of aspirin by mouth once a day for four cycles. Patients in Cohort 2 were given 1 Gy per fraction every two weeks, for a total of 13 Gy across 26 weeks.

Sequencing was performed on an Illumina HiSeq 2500. First-strand cDNA was synthesized with Superscript III and a set of TRAV- and TRBV-specific primers, covering both TCRalpha and TCRbeta chains. TCRs were amplified with Phusion for about 21 PCR cycles, with a constant-region primer paired with the adapter attached to the V primers. Amplification of the isolated mRNA was done with the MessageAmp II aRNA Amplification Kit, which involved an approximately 15-hour in vitro transcription at 37 degrees C. mRNA for TCR sequencing was isolated with the Dynabeads mRNA DIRECT Purification Kit. Indexed Illumina adapters were added in a second Phusion PCR of 25 cycles, after which AMPure XP beads were used to purify the products. The authors' analysis ran thus. Using custom Perl scripts, TCR sequences that encoded the same protein were pooled, out-of-frame sequences were dropped, and the abundance of each clonotype was calculated. Any TCR sequence backed by just one read was left out of the analysis. Shannon entropy, Gini index, clonality, richness, and the frequency of TCRs shared between repertoires were included as repertoire metrics. TCRdb applied fastp at Q25 and MiXCR to the public reads, then kept only in-frame beta chains. Rows are combined by CDR3 protein, so each entry shows the most common genes and DNA. Here the V and J calls rest on TCRdb's processing, not on the authors' analysis. The sample has around 80,000 distinct CDR3 sequences on record, 15% to 20% of them singletons. 1.4% to 1.5% of the sample rests with the top ten.

The sample's time point label is to be understood as: after trial treatment. The label giving this sample's treatment or condition can be read as: LDRT plus nivolumab, ipilimumab, low-dose cyclophosphamide and aspirin (RACIN trial). Donors were enrolled in RACIN, a single-arm phase I dose-escalation trial combining nivolumab, ipilimumab, aspirin, low-dose cyclophosphamide and low-dose radiotherapy. Eligible patients had advanced, TIL-negative solid tumors. The V and J ends are trimmed by 1 base and 3 bases, leaving 18 bases between them. Via the germline V gene, CDR1 is MGHRA and CDR2 YSYEKL. The CDR3 spans 18 residues, from the cysteine through the phenylalanine. Only the CDR3 DNA is retained, 54 bases long and in frame from the first base.

The sample consisted of PBMCs, taken after low-dose radiotherapy plus immunotherapy. The rearrangement combines TRBV4-1 with TRBJ2-2; the D region possibly corresponds to TRBD1 (6 bases align). This sequence originates from a male donor with prostate cancer. The nucleotides are TGCGCCAGCAGCCAAGCCCTAGGGCCAGGGGAGCACACCGGGGAGCTGTTTTTT. It is translated as CASSQALGPGEHTGELFF.